This T cell receptor (beta chain) was identified in a study of control samples from healthy donors and cancer patients (dated by TCRdb to the early 2020s). Via the germline V gene, CDR1 is ENHRY and CDR2 SYGVKD. The junction shows trimming of 1 base on V and 7 bases on J, plus 16 bases between the germline ends. From its cysteine to its phenylalanine, the CDR3 spans 16 amino acids. Only CDR3 DNA is held: 48 bases, read in frame from base 1. Libraries were built with the immunoSEQ multiplex PCR assay. The source is immuneACCESS, and TCRdb retained only in-frame sequences with V and J called. Part of the clones is not carried over; for the studies checked, unresolved V genes explain less than half of this, and the remainder is unexplained. This sample's listing comprises under 200,000 clones. Around 2% of the sample rests with the top ten. Details on this clone: Its target antigen remains unknown.

The sample comprised blood. This TCR was recovered from a woman in her 30s in good health. The chain uses TRBV10-3 and TRBJ2-2; tentative D gene TRBD2, with 6 bases matching. The DNA is TGTGCCATCAGTGAGTTAGCGGCGGCGGAAGGCGGGGAGCTGTTTTTT. This codes for CAISELAAAEGGELFF.